This T cell receptor beta chain was obtained from a study of T cells in localized non-small cell lung cancer. Profiled with immunoSEQ multiplex PCR; TCRdb holds only in-frame clones, not every one. This table has 10,000 to 15,000 clones, about 83% appearing once. The V gene's germline CDR1 is LNHDA and CDR2 SQIVND (reference sequence). The junction had 8 bases not matched to a gene; V was cut back by 11 bases and J by 6 bases. CDR3 length: 13 amino acids. J is TRBJ1-1 and V is TRBV19; 11 positions match TRBD1. Sequenced material: peripheral blood, taken before any cancer treatment. The sequence was obtained from a male donor at least 60 years old with stage I lung adenocarcinoma. CDR3 nucleotide sequence: TGTGCCGTTAAGGGACAGGGGGGCCCTGAAGCTTTCTTT. It yields the protein CAVKGQGGPEAFF.